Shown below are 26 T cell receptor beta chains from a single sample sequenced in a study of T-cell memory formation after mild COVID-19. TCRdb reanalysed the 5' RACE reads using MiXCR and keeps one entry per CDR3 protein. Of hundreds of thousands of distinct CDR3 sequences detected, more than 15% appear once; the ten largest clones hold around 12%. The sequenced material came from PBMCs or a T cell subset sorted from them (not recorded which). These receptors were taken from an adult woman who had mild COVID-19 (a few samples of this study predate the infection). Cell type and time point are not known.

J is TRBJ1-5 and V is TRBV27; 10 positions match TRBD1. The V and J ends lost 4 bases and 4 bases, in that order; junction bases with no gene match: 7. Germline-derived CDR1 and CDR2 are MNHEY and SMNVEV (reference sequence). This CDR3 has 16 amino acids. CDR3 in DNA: TGTGCCAGCAGTTCGGGGGGACAGGGGATTAATCAGCCCCAGCATTTT. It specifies CASSSGGQGINQPQHF.

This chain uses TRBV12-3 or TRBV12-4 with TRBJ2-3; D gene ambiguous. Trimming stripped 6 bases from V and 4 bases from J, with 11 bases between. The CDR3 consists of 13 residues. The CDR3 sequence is CASRYTMADTQYF. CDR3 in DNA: TGTGCCAGCAGATATACTATGGCAGATACGCAGTATTTT.

Here the CDR3 DNA reads TGTGCCAGCAGCCAAGAGTTCGGAGGACCACGGGAGACCCAGTACTTC. Residues: CASSQEFGGPRETQYF. V and J are TRBV3-1 and TRBJ2-5, with D perhaps matching TRBD2 (5 bases). This CDR3 has 16 residues. Trimming cost V 0 bases and J 5 bases, with 16 bases left between them. The V gene's germline CDR1 is LGHDT and CDR2 YNNKEL (reference sequence).

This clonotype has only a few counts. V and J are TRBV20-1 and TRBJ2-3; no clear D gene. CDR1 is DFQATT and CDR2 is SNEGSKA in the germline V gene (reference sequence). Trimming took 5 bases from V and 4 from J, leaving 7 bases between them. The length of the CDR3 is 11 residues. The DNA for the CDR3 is TGCAGTGCTGCGGCACCAGATACGCAGTATTTT. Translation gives CSAAAPDTQYF.

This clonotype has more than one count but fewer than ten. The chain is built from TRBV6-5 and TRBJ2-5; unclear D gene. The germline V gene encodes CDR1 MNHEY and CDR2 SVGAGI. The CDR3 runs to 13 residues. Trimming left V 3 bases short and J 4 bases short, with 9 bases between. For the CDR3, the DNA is TGTGCCAGCAGTTATCGAGGCTCAGAGACCCAGTACTTC. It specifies CASSYRGSETQYF.

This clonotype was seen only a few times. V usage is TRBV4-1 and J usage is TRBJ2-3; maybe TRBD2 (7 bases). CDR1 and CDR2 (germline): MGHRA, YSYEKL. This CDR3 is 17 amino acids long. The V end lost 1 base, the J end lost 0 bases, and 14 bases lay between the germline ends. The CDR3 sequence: CASSQVPAGASTDTQYF. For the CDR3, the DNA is TGCGCCAGCAGCCAAGTGCCCGCGGGGGCAAGCACAGATACGCAGTATTTT.

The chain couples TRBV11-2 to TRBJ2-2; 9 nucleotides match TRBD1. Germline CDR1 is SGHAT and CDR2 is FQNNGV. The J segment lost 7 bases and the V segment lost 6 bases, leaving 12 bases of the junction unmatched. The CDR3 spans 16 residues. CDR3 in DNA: TGTGCCAGCAGTCCCACAGGGGGCGCGTATGGCGGGGAGCTGTTTTTT. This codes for CASSPTGGAYGGELFF.

The CDR3 region is CASSWDKNYGYTF. CDR3 sequence (DNA): TGTGCCAGCAGCTGGGACAAGAACTATGGCTACACCTTC. The V call is TRBV12-3 or TRBV12-4, the J call TRBJ1-2; TRBD1 is a possible D gene (6 bases). V shed 6 bases and J shed 2 bases, with 10 bases lying between them. This CDR3 contains 13 residues.

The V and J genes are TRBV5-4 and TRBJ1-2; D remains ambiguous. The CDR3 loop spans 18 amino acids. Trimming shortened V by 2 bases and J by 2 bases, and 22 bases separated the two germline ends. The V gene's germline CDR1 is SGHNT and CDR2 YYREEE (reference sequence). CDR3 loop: CASSFPPGNGGRNYGYTF. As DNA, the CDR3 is TGTGCCAGCAGCTTCCCCCCGGGGAACGGCGGGAGAAACTATGGCTACACCTTC.

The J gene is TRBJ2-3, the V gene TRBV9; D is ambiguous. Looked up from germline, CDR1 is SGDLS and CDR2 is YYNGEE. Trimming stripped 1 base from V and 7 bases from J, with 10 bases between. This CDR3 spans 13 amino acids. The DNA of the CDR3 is TGTGCCAGCAGCGTATATATGTCAAATACGCAGTATTTT. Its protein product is CASSVYMSNTQYF.

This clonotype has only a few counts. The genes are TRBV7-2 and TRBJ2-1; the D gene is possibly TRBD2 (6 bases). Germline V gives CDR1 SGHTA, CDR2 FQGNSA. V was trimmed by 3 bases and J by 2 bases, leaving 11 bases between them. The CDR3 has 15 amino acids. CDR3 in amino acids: CASSLRDLTYNEQFF. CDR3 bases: TGTGCCAGCAGCTTGCGGGACTTAACCTACAATGAGCAGTTCTTC.

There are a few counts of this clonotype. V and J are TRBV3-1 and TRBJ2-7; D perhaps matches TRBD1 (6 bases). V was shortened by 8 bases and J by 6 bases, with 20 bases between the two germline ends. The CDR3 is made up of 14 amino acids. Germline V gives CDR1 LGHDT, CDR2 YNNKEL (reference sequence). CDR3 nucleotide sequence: TGTGCCAGCGCCTCCGGGACATCCCGCGGCGAGCAGTACTTC. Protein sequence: CASASGTSRGEQYF.

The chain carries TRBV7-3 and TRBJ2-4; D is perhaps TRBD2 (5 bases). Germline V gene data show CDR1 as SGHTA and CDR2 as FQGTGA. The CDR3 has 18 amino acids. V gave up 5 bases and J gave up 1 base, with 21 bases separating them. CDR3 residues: CASSLYPSGNGAKNIQYF. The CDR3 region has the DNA TGTGCCAGCAGCCTCTACCCAAGCGGTAATGGGGCCAAAAACATTCAGTACTTC.

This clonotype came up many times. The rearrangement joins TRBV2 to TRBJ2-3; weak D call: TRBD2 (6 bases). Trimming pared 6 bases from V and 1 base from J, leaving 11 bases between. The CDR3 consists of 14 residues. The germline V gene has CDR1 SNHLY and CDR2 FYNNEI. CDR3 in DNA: TGTGCCAGCAGACCGGGGGAGGGCACAGATACGCAGTATTTT. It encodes CASRPGEGTDTQYF.

CDR3 in DNA: TGTGCCAGTAGTAAACAACAGGGCTACGAGCAGTACTTC. It specifies CASSKQQGYEQYF. The V gene is TRBV19, the J gene TRBJ2-7; D may be TRBD1 (6 bases). CDR3 size: 13 residues. Trimming shortened V by 4 bases and J by 3 bases, and 10 bases separated the two germline ends. Germline V lookup: CDR1 LNHDA, CDR2 SQIVND (reference sequence).

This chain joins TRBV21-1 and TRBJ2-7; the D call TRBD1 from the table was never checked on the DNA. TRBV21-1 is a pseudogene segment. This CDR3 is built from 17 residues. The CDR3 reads CASSKGGGGALLYEQYF. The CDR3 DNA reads TGTGCCAGCAGCAAAGGCGGTGGGGGCGCTCTGCTTTACGAGCAGTACTTC.

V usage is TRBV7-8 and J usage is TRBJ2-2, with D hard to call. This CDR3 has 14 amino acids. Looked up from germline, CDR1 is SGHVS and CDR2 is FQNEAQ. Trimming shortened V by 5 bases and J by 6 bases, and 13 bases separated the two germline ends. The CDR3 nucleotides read TGTGCCAGCAGCCCTCGTTTGAGAGCCGGGGAGCTGTTTTTT. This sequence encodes CASSPRLRAGELFF.

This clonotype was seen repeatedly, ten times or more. DNA for the CDR3: TGTGCCAGCAGCTTACAATCAGTCCCTAACTATGGCTACACCTTC. As protein: CASSLQSVPNYGYTF. The chain has TRBV7-6 and TRBJ1-2; D gene uncertain. The CDR3 is made up of 15 amino acids. The germline CDR1 and CDR2 sequences are SGHVS and FNYEAQ. V gave up 2 bases and J gave up 0 bases, with 10 bases separating them.

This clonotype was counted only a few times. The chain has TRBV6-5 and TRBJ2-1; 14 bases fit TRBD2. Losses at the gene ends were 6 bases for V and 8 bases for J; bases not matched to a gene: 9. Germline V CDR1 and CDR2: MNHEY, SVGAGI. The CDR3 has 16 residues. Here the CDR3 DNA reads TGTGCCAGCAGGCTCGGGGGACTAGCGGGAGACTATGAGCAGTTCTTC. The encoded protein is CASRLGGLAGDYEQFF.

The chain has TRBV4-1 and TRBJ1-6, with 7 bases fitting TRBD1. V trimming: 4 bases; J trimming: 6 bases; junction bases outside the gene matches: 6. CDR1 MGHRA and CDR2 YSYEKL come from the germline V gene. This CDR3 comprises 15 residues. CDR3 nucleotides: TGCGCCAGCAGCCTCCGGGACAGCCCTAATTCACCCCTCCACTTT. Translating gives CASSLRDSPNSPLHF.

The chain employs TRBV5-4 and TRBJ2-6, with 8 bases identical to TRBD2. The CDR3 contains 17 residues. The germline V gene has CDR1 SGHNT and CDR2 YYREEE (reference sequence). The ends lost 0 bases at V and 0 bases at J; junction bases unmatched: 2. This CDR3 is CASSLVAGPSGANVLTF. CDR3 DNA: TGTGCCAGCAGCTTGGTAGCGGGGCCCTCTGGGGCCAACGTCCTGACTTTC.

The CDR3 nucleotides read TGTGCCAGCAGTTTCTGGGGCGAGGTCACTGAAGCTTTCTTT. Its protein product is CASSFWGEVTEAFF. V usage is TRBV12-3 or TRBV12-4 and J usage is TRBJ1-1; possibly TRBD1 for D (5 bases). The CDR3 is made up of 14 amino acids. Trimming removed 3 bases from V and 4 bases from J, with 12 bases in between.

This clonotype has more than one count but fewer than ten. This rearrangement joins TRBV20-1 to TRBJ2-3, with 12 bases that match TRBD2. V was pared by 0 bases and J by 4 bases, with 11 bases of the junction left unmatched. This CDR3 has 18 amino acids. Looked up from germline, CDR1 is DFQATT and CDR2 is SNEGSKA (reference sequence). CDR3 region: CSARDGLAGGRMADTQYF. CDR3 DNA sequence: TGCAGTGCTAGAGATGGGCTAGCGGGGGGGCGAATGGCAGATACGCAGTATTTT.

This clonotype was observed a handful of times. The CDR3 bases are TGCGCCAGCAGCTGGGCCCGCCCGAGCCTCGGGGAAAAACTGTTTTTT. It is translated as CASSWARPSLGEKLFF. The V gene is TRBV5-1, the J gene TRBJ1-4; D gene uncertain. The CDR3 sequence is 16 residues long. Germline values: CDR1 SGHRS, CDR2 YFSETQ. V dropped 3 bases and J dropped 8 bases, with 20 bases sitting between them.

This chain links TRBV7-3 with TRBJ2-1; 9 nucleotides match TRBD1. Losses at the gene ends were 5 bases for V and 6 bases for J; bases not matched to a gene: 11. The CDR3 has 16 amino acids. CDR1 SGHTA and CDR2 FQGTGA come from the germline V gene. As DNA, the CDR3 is TGTGCCAGCAGCATACAGGGGGCCGTTGGGATCAATGAGCAGTTCTTC. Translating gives CASSIQGAVGINEQFF.

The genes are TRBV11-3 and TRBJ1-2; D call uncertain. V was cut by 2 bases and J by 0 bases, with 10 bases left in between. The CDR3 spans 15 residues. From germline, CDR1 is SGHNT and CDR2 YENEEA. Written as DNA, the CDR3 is TGTGCCAGCAGCTTATCAAGGGCCTCTAACTATGGCTACACCTTC. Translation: CASSLSRASNYGYTF.